This TCR beta chain emerged from a study of blood T cells in healthy people across ages. This clonotype was counted only a few times. Its target is unknown. The second PCR ran about 6 to 12 cycles with a sample-barcoded 5' primer and J-beta primers. Every cDNA was tagged by a template-switch adaptor with 12 random nucleotides. TCRdb processed the 5' RACE reads anew with MiXCR; each CDR3 protein has one entry. The table includes 1.5 million to 2 million distinct CDR3 sequences, roughly 28% detected once. Study outcomes and limitations: Researchers judged that diversity estimates from one million T cells fell short of true values.

CDR3 length: 15 residues. Per the germline V gene, CDR1 is LGHDT and CDR2 is YNNKEL (reference sequence). V was shortened by 2 bases and J by 7 bases, with 17 bases between the two germline ends. This clonotype originated in a woman aged 30 to 39 in good health. The specimen sequenced was blood. The chain employs TRBV3-1 and TRBJ2-5; D could derive from TRBD1 or TRBD2 (5 bases each). DNA for the CDR3: TGTGCCAGCAGCCAACCCGCGATGGGGGAAGGGACCCAGTACTTC. Amino acids: CASSQPAMGEGTQYF.